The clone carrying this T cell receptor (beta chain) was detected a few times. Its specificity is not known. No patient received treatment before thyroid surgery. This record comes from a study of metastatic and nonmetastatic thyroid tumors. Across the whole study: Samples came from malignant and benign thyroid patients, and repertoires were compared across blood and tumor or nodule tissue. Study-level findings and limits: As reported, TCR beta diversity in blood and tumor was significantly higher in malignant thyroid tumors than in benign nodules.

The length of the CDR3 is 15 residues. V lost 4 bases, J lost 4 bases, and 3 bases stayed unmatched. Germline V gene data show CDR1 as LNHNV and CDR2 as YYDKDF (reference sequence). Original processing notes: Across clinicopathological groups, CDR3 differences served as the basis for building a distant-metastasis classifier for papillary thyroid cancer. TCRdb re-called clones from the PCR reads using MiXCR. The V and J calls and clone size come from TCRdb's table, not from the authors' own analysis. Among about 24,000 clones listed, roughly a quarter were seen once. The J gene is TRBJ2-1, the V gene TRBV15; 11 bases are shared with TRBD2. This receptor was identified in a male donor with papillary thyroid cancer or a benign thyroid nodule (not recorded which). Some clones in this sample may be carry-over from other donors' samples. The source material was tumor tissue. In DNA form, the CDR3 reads TGTGCCACCAGCACCGGGACTAGCGGTTACAATGAGCAGTTCTTC. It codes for CATSTGTSGYNEQFF.